These T cell receptor beta chains were read from a single sample in a study of OX40 agonist ivuxolimab in advanced cancers. Profiling relied on immunoSEQ multiplex PCR, and the TCRdb table lists in-frame clones only, not all of them. Of some 40,000 clones in the sample, around 93% are singletons; the top ten hold about 28%. Sample: CD4+ or CD8+ T cells sorted from blood, taken in a trial of the OX40 agonist ivuxolimab. The receptors were sampled from an adult with an advanced solid tumor such as melanoma, head and neck, liver or kidney cancer. The CDR3 runs from the conserved cysteine through the conserved F or W. A D gene is named only where the DNA matches it firmly. Clone sizes are given selectively: once, few, many, or a class where the clone is expanded.

clone size: -
J gene: TRBJ1-1
D gene: -
V gene: TRBV4-2
CDR3 protein: CASSQVGGFDTEAFF
CDR3 DNA: TGTGCCAGCAGCCAAGTGGGTGGCTTTGACACTGAAGCTTTCTTT

clone size: few
J gene: TRBJ1-5
D gene: -
V gene: TRBV2
CDR3 protein: CASGSGYSNQPQHF
CDR3 DNA: TGTGCCAGCGGATCAGGATATAGCAATCAGCCCCAGCATTTT

clone size: medium-sized
J gene: TRBJ2-6
D gene: -
V gene: TRBV27
CDR3 protein: CASGLLAGTVSGANVLTF
CDR3 DNA: TGTGCCAGCGGTCTACTAGCCGGGACAGTCTCTGGGGCCAACGTCCTGACTTTC

clone size: -
J gene: TRBJ2-7
D gene: -
V gene: TRBV19
CDR3 protein: CASSMGGIYEQYF
CDR3 DNA: TGTGCCAGTAGTATGGGCGGGATCTACGAGCAGTACTTC

clone size: -
J gene: TRBJ1-1
D gene: -
V gene: TRBV30
CDR3 protein: CAWNYGPEAFF
CDR3 DNA: TGTGCCTGGAATTACGGGCCGGAAGCTTTCTTT

clone size: -
J gene: TRBJ2-5
D gene: -
V gene: TRBV7-3
CDR3 protein: CASSLVRGRVETQYF
CDR3 DNA: TGTGCCAGCAGCTTAGTACGGGGGCGAGTGGAGACCCAGTACTTC

clone size: -
J gene: TRBJ2-7
D gene: TRBD1
V gene: TRBV7-8
CDR3 protein: CASSFGTGNYEQYF
CDR3 DNA: TGTGCCAGCAGCTTTGGGACAGGCAACTACGAGCAGTACTTC

clone size: once
J gene: TRBJ2-7
D gene: -
V gene: TRBV19
CDR3 protein: CASSMTFVVDNSYEQYF
CDR3 DNA: TGTGCCAGTAGTATGACGTTTGTGGTGGATAACTCCTACGAGCAGTACTTC

clone size: once
J gene: TRBJ2-5
D gene: TRBD2
V gene: TRBV6-1
CDR3 protein: CASRTSGLQETQYF
CDR3 DNA: TGTGCCAGCAGGACTAGCGGTTTACAAGAGACCCAGTACTTC

clone size: -
J gene: TRBJ1-2
D gene: -
V gene: TRBV6-5
CDR3 protein: CASSYSNNYGYTF
CDR3 DNA: TGTGCCAGCAGTTACTCGAACAACTATGGCTACACCTTC

clone size: -
J gene: TRBJ2-2
D gene: -
V gene: TRBV7-2
CDR3 protein: CASSADRSNTGELFF
CDR3 DNA: TGTGCCAGCAGCGCTGACAGATCGAACACCGGGGAGCTGTTTTTT

clone size: once
J gene: TRBJ1-3
D gene: -
V gene: TRBV27
CDR3 protein: CASSSQSGNTIYF
CDR3 DNA: TGTGCCAGCAGTTCACAGTCTGGAAACACCATATATTTT

clone size: -
J gene: TRBJ2-3
D gene: TRBD2
V gene: TRBV5-4
CDR3 protein: CASSLDVSGRGDTQYF
CDR3 DNA: TGTGCCAGCAGCCTTGACGTTAGCGGGAGAGGAGATACGCAGTATTTT

clone size: -
J gene: TRBJ2-3
D gene: TRBD2
V gene: TRBV5-6
CDR3 protein: CASSKLAEFTDTQYF
CDR3 DNA: TGTGCCAGCAGCAAACTAGCGGAGTTCACAGATACGCAGTATTTT

clone size: -
J gene: TRBJ2-7
D gene: TRBD2
V gene: TRBV4-1
CDR3 protein: CASSPQGRGGSYEQYF
CDR3 DNA: TGCGCCAGCAGCCCCCAGGGCCGGGGAGGGTCCTACGAGCAGTACTTC

clone size: few
J gene: TRBJ1-1
D gene: -
V gene: TRBV13
CDR3 protein: CATPGQRTEAFF
CDR3 DNA: TGTGCCACGCCTGGGCAGAGGACTGAAGCTTTCTTT

clone size: -
J gene: TRBJ2-1
D gene: TRBD2
V gene: TRBV29-1
CDR3 protein: CSVRLAGVNNEQFF
CDR3 DNA: TGCAGCGTTAGATTAGCGGGGGTTAACAATGAGCAGTTCTTC

clone size: -
J gene: TRBJ2-5
D gene: -
V gene: TRBV11-2
CDR3 protein: CASSYRWLPEKETQYF
CDR3 DNA: TGTGCCAGCAGCTACCGTTGGCTCCCGGAGAAAGAGACCCAGTACTTC

clone size: once
J gene: TRBJ2-7
D gene: -
V gene: TRBV19
CDR3 protein: CASSVSFKAYEQYF
CDR3 DNA: TGTGCCAGTAGTGTCTCTTTTAAAGCCTACGAGCAGTACTTC

clone size: -
J gene: TRBJ2-7
D gene: -
V gene: TRBV28
CDR3 protein: CASSLRSRYEQYF
CDR3 DNA: TGTGCCAGCAGTTTACGGTCGCGTTACGAGCAGTACTTC

clone size: -
J gene: TRBJ1-3
D gene: -
V gene: TRBV7-8
CDR3 protein: CASTQTVSGNTIYF
CDR3 DNA: TGTGCCAGCACCCAGACAGTCTCTGGAAACACCATATATTTT

clone size: -
J gene: TRBJ2-2
D gene: -
V gene: TRBV29-1
CDR3 protein: CSVDSLGTGELFF
CDR3 DNA: TGCAGCGTTGATTCGCTAGGAACCGGGGAGCTGTTTTTT

clone size: -
J gene: TRBJ1-1
D gene: -
V gene: TRBV5-8
CDR3 protein: CASSFGDGIEAFF
CDR3 DNA: TGTGCCAGCAGCTTCGGGGATGGGATTGAAGCTTTCTTT

clone size: few
J gene: TRBJ1-5
D gene: -
V gene: TRBV4-3
CDR3 protein: CASSPTQRDQPQHF
CDR3 DNA: TGCGCCAGCAGCCCAACACAGCGGGATCAGCCCCAGCATTTT

clone size: -
J gene: TRBJ2-3
D gene: -
V gene: TRBV5-4
CDR3 protein: CASSPGVDTQYF
CDR3 DNA: TGTGCCAGCAGCCCCGGGGTAGATACGCAGTATTTT

clone size: -
J gene: TRBJ2-1
D gene: TRBD2
V gene: TRBV19
CDR3 protein: CASSIAVREAYNEQFF
CDR3 DNA: TGTGCCAGTAGTATAGCGGTGCGGGAGGCCTACAATGAGCAGTTCTTC

clone size: once
J gene: TRBJ2-5
D gene: TRBD2
V gene: TRBV7-9
CDR3 protein: CASSSPSGSSQETQYF
CDR3 DNA: TGTGCCAGCAGCTCGCCTAGCGGGAGTTCCCAAGAGACCCAGTACTTC

clone size: -
J gene: TRBJ2-7
D gene: -
V gene: TRBV11-2
CDR3 protein: CASSLNGGIPYEQYF
CDR3 DNA: TGTGCCAGCAGCTTAAATGGGGGAATTCCCTACGAGCAGTACTTC

clone size: -
J gene: TRBJ1-1
D gene: -
V gene: TRBV6-5
CDR3 protein: CASSYGGRGTEAFF
CDR3 DNA: TGTGCCAGCAGTTACGGAGGAAGGGGCACTGAAGCTTTCTTT

clone size: medium-sized
J gene: TRBJ2-1
D gene: TRBD2
V gene: TRBV27
CDR3 protein: CASRPRGTSSGNEQFF
CDR3 DNA: TGTGCCAGCAGGCCTCGGGGGACTAGCAGCGGCAATGAGCAGTTCTTC

clone size: -
J gene: TRBJ2-7
D gene: TRBD2
V gene: TRBV7-9
CDR3 protein: CASSRTSESYEQYF
CDR3 DNA: TGTGCCAGCAGCCGGACTAGCGAATCCTACGAGCAGTACTTC

clone size: -
J gene: TRBJ1-5
D gene: -
V gene: TRBV2
CDR3 protein: CASRDELNQPQHF
CDR3 DNA: TGTGCCAGCCGGGACGAGCTTAATCAGCCCCAGCATTTT

clone size: -
J gene: TRBJ1-1
D gene: TRBD1
V gene: TRBV28
CDR3 protein: CASSVTGGDEAFF
CDR3 DNA: TGTGCCAGCAGCGTAACAGGGGGCGATGAAGCTTTCTTT

clone size: -
J gene: TRBJ2-1
D gene: TRBD2
V gene: TRBV9
CDR3 protein: CASSGGLVFNEQFF
CDR3 DNA: TGTGCCAGCAGCGGAGGACTAGTTTTCAATGAGCAGTTCTTC

clone size: once
J gene: TRBJ1-2
D gene: TRBD1
V gene: TRBV7-9
CDR3 protein: CASSTGQGHYGYTF
CDR3 DNA: TGTGCCAGCAGCACCGGACAGGGGCACTATGGCTACACCTTC

clone size: -
J gene: TRBJ1-2
D gene: TRBD1
V gene: TRBV5-8
CDR3 protein: CASSLRGQGDYGYTF
CDR3 DNA: TGTGCCAGCAGCCTACGGGGACAGGGAGACTATGGCTACACCTTC

clone size: -
J gene: TRBJ2-1
D gene: -
V gene: TRBV7-9
CDR3 protein: CASSLTLAIEQFF
CDR3 DNA: TGTGCCAGCAGCTTAACTTTGGCGATTGAGCAGTTCTTC

clone size: -
J gene: TRBJ2-5
D gene: -
V gene: TRBV9
CDR3 protein: CASSGGTEGETQYF
CDR3 DNA: TGTGCCAGCAGCGGCGGGACCGAGGGGGAGACCCAGTACTTC

clone size: -
J gene: TRBJ2-1
D gene: -
V gene: TRBV11-2
CDR3 protein: CASSFRGGDYNEQFF
CDR3 DNA: TGTGCCAGCAGCTTCAGGGGCGGAGATTACAATGAGCAGTTCTTC

clone size: -
J gene: TRBJ2-7
D gene: -
V gene: TRBV2
CDR3 protein: CASSETSSSYEQYF
CDR3 DNA: TGTGCCAGCAGTGAAACTTCGAGCTCCTACGAGCAGTACTTC

clone size: -
J gene: TRBJ2-1
D gene: -
V gene: TRBV28
CDR3 protein: CASSFGGGNEQFF
CDR3 DNA: TGTGCCAGCAGTTTCGGTGGGGGCAATGAGCAGTTCTTC

clone size: -
J gene: TRBJ1-2
D gene: -
V gene: TRBV29-1
CDR3 protein: CSVERVGETNYGYTF
CDR3 DNA: TGCAGCGTTGAAAGGGTCGGGGAAACTAACTATGGCTACACCTTC

clone size: few
J gene: TRBJ1-2
D gene: TRBD1
V gene: TRBV25-1
CDR3 protein: CASIGTGGYGYTF
CDR3 DNA: TGTGCCAGCATTGGGACAGGGGGCTATGGCTACACCTTC

clone size: once
J gene: TRBJ2-2
D gene: TRBD1
V gene: TRBV7-9
CDR3 protein: CASNPTGTNTGELFF
CDR3 DNA: TGTGCCAGCAACCCGACAGGGACGAACACCGGGGAGCTGTTTTTT

clone size: -
J gene: TRBJ2-3
D gene: TRBD2
V gene: TRBV19
CDR3 protein: CASSIAGGYSTDTQYF
CDR3 DNA: TGTGCCAGTAGTATAGCGGGGGGTTATAGCACAGATACGCAGTATTTT

clone size: -
J gene: TRBJ2-1
D gene: TRBD2
V gene: TRBV7-6
CDR3 protein: CASSLEAGGYNEQFF
CDR3 DNA: TGTGCCAGCAGCTTAGAAGCGGGAGGCTACAATGAGCAGTTCTTC

clone size: -
J gene: TRBJ1-4
D gene: -
V gene: TRBV5-4
CDR3 protein: CASSFKGSEKLFF
CDR3 DNA: TGTGCCAGCAGCTTTAAGGGGAGCGAAAAACTGTTTTTT

clone size: -
J gene: TRBJ2-2
D gene: TRBD2
V gene: TRBV5-1
CDR3 protein: CASSFSGRAYTGELFF
CDR3 DNA: TGCGCCAGCAGCTTTAGCGGGAGGGCCTACACCGGGGAGCTGTTTTTT

clone size: -
J gene: TRBJ2-7
D gene: TRBD1
V gene: TRBV11-1
CDR3 protein: CASSWGTGQSTYEQYF
CDR3 DNA: TGTGCCAGCAGCTGGGGGACAGGGCAGTCAACCTACGAGCAGTACTTC

clone size: -
J gene: TRBJ1-1
D gene: -
V gene: TRBV4-3
CDR3 protein: CASSQLAGGHTEAFF
CDR3 DNA: TGCGCCAGCAGCCAACTTGCTGGGGGGCACACTGAAGCTTTCTTT